A single sample gave rise to the 15 T cell receptor beta chains below, sequenced in a study of OX40 agonist ivuxolimab in advanced cancers. TCRdb's copy holds only in-frame clones and misses some; the assay was immunoSEQ multiplex PCR. The sample yields roughly 70,000 clones, approximately 78% seen once. Here the sequenced sample was CD4+ or CD8+ T cells sorted from blood, taken in a trial of the OX40 agonist ivuxolimab. The receptor source for this set is an adult with an advanced solid tumor such as melanoma, head and neck, liver or kidney cancer.

The chain combines TRBV29-1 with TRBJ2-7; TRBD1 matches 8 bases. The CDR3 is 14 amino acids. With 4 bases clipped from V and 4 bases from J, the junction kept 9 bases outside the gene matches. Germline V gene sequence: CDR1 SQVTM, CDR2 ANQGSEA. Here the CDR3 reads CSVGPSGGAYEQYF. In nucleotides, the CDR3 is TGCAGCGTTGGCCCGTCAGGGGGCGCTTACGAGCAGTACTTC.

The rearrangement links TRBV28 to TRBJ2-5; D is undetermined. Trimming removed 6 bases at V and 4 bases at J, with 12 bases between. The length of the CDR3 is 13 residues. Germline V CDR1 and CDR2: MDHEN, SYDVKM. In DNA, the CDR3 is TGTGCCAGCAGCCTACGTAGGTTAGAGACCCAGTACTTC. Encoded protein: CASSLRRLETQYF.

V is TRBV6-5 and J is TRBJ1-2, with 12 bases lining up with TRBD1. Losses at the gene ends were 6 bases for V and 7 bases for J; bases not matched to a gene: 6. Germline V CDR1 and CDR2: MNHEY, SVGAGI. The CDR3 length is 14 residues. The CDR3 region is CASRGTGGAGGYTF. The CDR3 nucleotides read TGTGCCAGCAGGGGGACAGGGGGCGCAGGTGGCTACACCTTC.

This chain uses TRBV6-5 with TRBJ1-2; 8 nucleotides agree with TRBD1. V was clipped by 6 bases and J by 8 bases; unmatched bases: 8. Germline V lookup: CDR1 MNHEY, CDR2 SVGAGI. The CDR3 totals 13 residues. The CDR3 loop is CASSQGALLGYTF. In DNA, the CDR3 is TGTGCCAGCAGCCAGGGGGCCCTCTTGGGCTACACCTTC.

This clone occurred once. V usage is TRBV6-5 and J usage is TRBJ2-7; D is undetermined. With 5 bases removed from V and 2 bases from J, the gap between germline ends came to 4 bases. This CDR3 region has 11 residues. Looked up from germline, CDR1 is MNHEY and CDR2 is SVGAGI. CDR3 in amino acids: CASSEAYEQYF. The CDR3 DNA reads as TGTGCCAGCAGTGAAGCCTACGAGCAGTACTTC.

The J gene is TRBJ1-5, the V gene TRBV6-1; D unclear. From germline, CDR1 is MNHNS and CDR2 SASEGT. The CDR3 extends over 14 amino acids. Deletions cut 3 bases from V and 4 bases from J, with 10 bases between. The CDR3 DNA reads as TGTGCCAGCAGTGACCCAGGAAGAAATCAGCCCCAGCATTTT. This translates into CASSDPGRNQPQHF.

CDR3 region: CASSRAGRRSYNEQFF. In DNA form, the CDR3 reads TGTGCCAGTAGTAGAGCGGGACGGCGCTCCTACAATGAGCAGTTCTTC. J is TRBJ2-1 and V is TRBV19, with TRBD2 matching over 7 bases. The CDR3 extends over 16 amino acids. CDR1 and CDR2 (germline): LNHDA, SQIVND (reference sequence). V lost 4 bases, J lost 0 bases, and 6 bases stayed unmatched.

This clone was seen only a few times. The chain carries TRBV5-4 and TRBJ2-1; possible D gene TRBD1, 6 bases. This CDR3 has 13 amino acids. Deletions cut 0 bases from V and 8 bases from J, with 9 bases between. CDR1 is SGHNT and CDR2 is YYREEE in the germline V gene (reference sequence). DNA for the CDR3: TGTGCCAGCAGCTTGGCCCACAGGGATGAGCAGTTCTTC. It yields the protein CASSLAHRDEQFF.

V gene TRBV4-2 combines with J gene TRBJ1-2, with D maybe TRBD1 (5 bases). The CDR3 has 15 amino acids. V gave up 6 bases and J gave up 9 bases, with 23 bases separating them. Germline values: CDR1 LGHNA, CDR2 YNFKEQ. CDR3 nucleotides: TGTGCCAGCAGAGCCCGAGACGGGACCGCTAGTAGCTACACCTTC. Protein sequence: CASRARDGTASSYTF.

The chain links TRBV10-2 to TRBJ2-7; the D gene could be TRBD1 or TRBD2 (5 bases each). The germline V gene has CDR1 WSHSY and CDR2 SAAADI. The CDR3 runs to 12 residues. V lost 3 bases and J 6 bases, leaving 9 bases between the germline ends. CDR3 in amino acids: CASSDPGSEQYF. In DNA, the CDR3 is TGCGCCAGCAGTGACCCAGGGAGCGAGCAGTACTTC.

J is TRBJ2-2 and V is TRBV7-9; 10 positions agree with TRBD1. Trimming removed 4 bases from V and 12 bases from J; junction bases left unmatched: 2. The CDR3 is 12 amino acids. CDR1 is SEHNR and CDR2 is FQNEAQ in the germline V gene (reference sequence). The CDR3 DNA is TGTGCCAGCAGCTCGGGACAGGGGAAGCTGTTTTTT. Amino acids: CASSSGQGKLFF.

This rearrangement joins TRBV7-8 to TRBJ2-2; either TRBD1 or TRBD2 may supply D (6 bases each). The CDR3 extends over 14 amino acids. Trimming left V 5 bases short and J 4 bases short, with 11 bases between. Germline CDR1 and CDR2: SGHVS and FQNEAQ. This chain's CDR3 is CASSAGGGTGELFF. The CDR3, as DNA: TGTGCCAGCAGCGCAGGAGGGGGCACCGGGGAGCTGTTTTTT.

J is TRBJ2-7 and V is TRBV6-1; 12 bases map to TRBD2. Germline CDR1 is MNHNS and CDR2 is SASEGT. The CDR3 totals 18 residues. Losses at the gene ends were 2 bases for V and 0 bases for J; bases not matched to a gene: 8. In DNA, the CDR3 is TGTGCCAGCAGTGAAAGACTAGCGGGGGCCGCGAGCTCCTACGAGCAGTACTTC. Protein: CASSERLAGAASSYEQYF.

This rearrangement joins TRBV27 to TRBJ2-7, with 11 bases aligning to TRBD1. Trimming took 6 bases from V and 3 from J; bases not matched to a gene: 4. From germline, CDR1 is MNHEY and CDR2 SMNVEV (reference sequence). The CDR3 is 14 residues long. The CDR3 DNA sequence: TGTGCCAGCAGCCGGACAGGGGGCCTCTACGAGCAGTACTTC. Its translation is CASSRTGGLYEQYF.

J is TRBJ2-3 and V is TRBV19, with 7 positions matching TRBD1. The trim removed 3 bases at V and 1 base at J, leaving 13 bases unmatched. This CDR3 is 18 amino acids long. Germline V gene lookup returns CDR1 LNHDA and CDR2 SQIVND (reference sequence). CDR3 loop: CASSMSDRTVLRTDTQYF. In DNA form, the CDR3 reads TGTGCCAGTAGTATGTCGGACAGGACCGTACTTCGCACAGATACGCAGTATTTT.